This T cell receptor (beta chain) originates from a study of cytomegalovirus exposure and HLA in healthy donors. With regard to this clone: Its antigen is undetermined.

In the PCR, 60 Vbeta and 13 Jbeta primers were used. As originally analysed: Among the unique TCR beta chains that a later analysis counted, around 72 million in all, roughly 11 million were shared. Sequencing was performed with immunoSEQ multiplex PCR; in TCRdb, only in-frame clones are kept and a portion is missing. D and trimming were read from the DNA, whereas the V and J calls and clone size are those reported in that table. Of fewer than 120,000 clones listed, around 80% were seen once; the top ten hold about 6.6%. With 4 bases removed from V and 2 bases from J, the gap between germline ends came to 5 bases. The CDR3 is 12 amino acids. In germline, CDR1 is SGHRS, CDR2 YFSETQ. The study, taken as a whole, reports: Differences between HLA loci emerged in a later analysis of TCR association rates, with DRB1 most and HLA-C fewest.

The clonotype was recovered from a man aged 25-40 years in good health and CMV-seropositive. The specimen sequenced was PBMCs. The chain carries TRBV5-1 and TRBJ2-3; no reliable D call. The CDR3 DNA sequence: TGCGCCAGCAGCCAAAACACAGATACGCAGTATTTT. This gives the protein CASSQNTDTQYF. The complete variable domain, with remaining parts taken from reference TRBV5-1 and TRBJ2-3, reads KAGVTQTPRYLIKTRGQQVTLSCSPISGHRSVSWYQQTPGQGLQFLFEYFSETQRNKGNFPGRFSGRQFSNSRSEMNVSTLELGDSALYLCASSQNTDTQYFGPGTRLTVL.